This TCR beta chain is drawn from a study of cytomegalovirus exposure and HLA in healthy donors. On the study more broadly: Counted in an early data release were about 80 million unique TCRs from HLA-typed donors. Broader study findings: A later analysis found common viral pathogens apparently linked to several of the most significant clusters. A link between a missense DCLRE1C variant and TCR beta V- and J-gene trimming emerged from a later analysis.

On this clone: Antigen: not known.

PCR amplification relied on 60 Vbeta primers (plus 13 Jbeta primers). This table comes from immunoSEQ multiplex PCR, and its TCRdb copy is limited to in-frame clones, with some not included. The table shows 120,000 to 150,000 clones, with 75% to 80% occurring only once. Sequencing input: PBMCs. The origin of this receptor is a male donor in good health and CMV-seronegative.

CDR3 nucleotide sequence: TGTGCCAGCAGCTCAACTCCGGGACAGAAGATTAACACTGAAGCTTTCTTT. This translates into CASSSTPGQKINTEAFF. The chain is built from TRBV13 and TRBJ1-1; 7 bases agree with TRBD1. The CDR3 covers 17 residues. Germline V gene data show CDR1 as PRHDT and CDR2 as FYEKMQ (reference sequence). J lost 2 bases, V lost 4 bases, and 13 bases had no gene match.